A single sample gave rise to the 31 T cell receptor delta chains below, sequenced in a study of human gamma delta and Vdelta1 T cells. TCRdb reran clone calling via CATT on the PCR reads. The sample includes about 6,100 delta-chain clones, 41% of them seen just once. Their antigen targets remain unknown. The sequencing input was Vdelta1 gamma-delta T cells from blood grown in culture (DOT cells). These receptors were taken from a human donor in good health.

The chain combines TRDV1 with TRDJ1; either TRDD2 or TRDD3 may fit D (5 bases each). Between the trimmed V and J ends, which lost 2 bases and 8 bases, there was a span of 30 bases. CDR1 and CDR2 (germline): TSWWSYY, QGS. The CDR3 is 19 residues long. Written as DNA, the CDR3 is TGTGCTCTTGGGGAATTGGGGTACTTCCGTCAGTTCCCAGCCGCGAAACTCATCTTT. Encoded protein: CALGELGYFRQFPAAKLIF.

The V and J genes are TRDV1 and TRDJ1; D may be TRDD3 (5 bases). V was pared by 0 bases and J by 4 bases, with 21 bases between. The germline CDR1 and CDR2 sequences are TSWWSYY and QGS. The CDR3 consists of 18 residues. DNA for the CDR3: TGTGCTCTTGGGGAACTAGTAGGGTCTCCTCGGGGGTACGATAAACTCATCTTT. Its translation: CALGELVGSPRGYDKLIF.

This clone was recorded a few times. The genes are TRDV1 and TRDJ1, with a weak D call TRDD2 (5 bases). Germline CDR1 is TSWWSYY and CDR2 is QGS. The CDR3 sequence is 15 residues long. V was trimmed by 4 bases and J by 0 bases, leaving 12 bases between them. CDR3 sequence: CALGVLFPDTDKLIF. The DNA for the CDR3 is TGTGCTCTTGGGGTACTCTTCCCCGACACCGATAAACTCATCTTT.

The chain uses TRDV1 and TRDJ2, with 7 bases lining up with TRDD3. The germline V gene encodes CDR1 TSWWSYY and CDR2 QGS. After removal of 0 bases from V and 0 bases from J, the junction contained 13 bases not matched to a gene. CDR3 length: 20 amino acids. This chain's CDR3 is CALGELWPGGLLALTAQLFF. In nucleotides, the CDR3 is TGTGCTCTTGGGGAACTATGGCCGGGGGGATTACTGGCTTTGACAGCACAACTCTTCTTT.

This chain links TRDV1 with TRDJ1; 7 bases align to TRDD3. CDR3 length equals 20 residues. Per germline, CDR1 TSWWSYY and CDR2 QGS. Germline trimming cut 0 bases from V and 2 bases from J; bases unmatched to any gene: 18. CDR3 region: CALGELEPNVLGSRTDKLIF. CDR3 coding DNA: TGTGCTCTTGGGGAACTAGAGCCGAACGTACTGGGGTCCAGGACCGATAAACTCATCTTT.

This clone showed up just a few times. V and J are TRDV1 and TRDJ1, with 12 bases aligning to TRDD3. The germline V gene encodes CDR1 TSWWSYY and CDR2 QGS. V lost 4 bases and J lost 4; bases outside the gene matches: 34. The CDR3 is 25 residues long. The CDR3 reads CALGGLTTDSSWGIRTVVLGDKLIF. The CDR3 DNA reads as TGTGCTCTTGGGGGATTGACTACGGATTCGTCCTGGGGGATACGAACGGTAGTCCTCGGCGATAAACTCATCTTT.

This clone was seen more than once but under ten times. V usage is TRDV1 and J usage is TRDJ1; the match to TRDD3 covers 11 bases. The J segment lost 3 bases and the V segment lost 2 bases, leaving 26 bases of the junction unmatched. The CDR3 loop spans 23 amino acids. Looked up from germline, CDR1 is TSWWSYY and CDR2 is QGS. In DNA form, the CDR3 reads TGTGCTCTTGGGGAATCTTACTTATTCCCACAGTTAGTACTGGGGGATAGTCCCGATAAACTCATCTTT. Amino acids: CALGESYLFPQLVLGDSPDKLIF.

The chain carries TRDV1 and TRDJ1, with TRDD3 matching over 12 bases. This CDR3 comprises 19 residues. Losses at the gene ends were 2 bases for V and 5 bases for J; bases not matched to a gene: 15. Germline CDR1 is TSWWSYY and CDR2 is QGS. In nucleotides, the CDR3 is TGTGCTCTTGGGGAAAAAAGGCTTCTTCCCCTGGGGGATACGGATAAACTCATCTTT. Translated, it gives CALGEKRLLPLGDTDKLIF.

By share of the sample, this clone is large. J is TRDJ1 and V is TRDV1; 8 nucleotides agree with TRDD3. This CDR3 is 24 amino acids long. V gave up 7 bases and J gave up 0 bases; unmatched junction bases: 34. Germline V gene sequence: CDR1 TSWWSYY, CDR2 QGS. CDR3 protein: CALVVCGSSIPLMGIPFDTDKLIF. The CDR3 DNA follows: TGTGCTCTTGTTGTCTGCGGCTCCAGCATTCCTCTCATGGGGATACCTTTCGACACCGATAAACTCATCTTT.

This clone occurred a few times. J is TRDJ1 and V is TRDV1; weak D call: TRDD3 (5 bases). CDR1 and CDR2 from the germline V gene are TSWWSYY and QGS. This CDR3 spans 20 amino acids. The germline V and J ends were trimmed by 0 bases and 0 bases, with 23 bases remaining between them. The CDR3 DNA reads as TGTGCTCTTGGGGAACTGTTACGGGTGGGGCTCCTCCTGGACACCGATAAACTCATCTTT. Translated: CALGELLRVGLLLDTDKLIF.

This clone was observed a single time. Just one base apart from a much larger clone, this may be a read error. The chain recombines TRDV1 with TRDJ1, with D perhaps TRDD3 (5 bases). The CDR3 is 16 residues long. Germline values: CDR1 TSWWSYY, CDR2 QGS. CDR3 loop: CARGELQGSLRVKLIF. The CDR3 DNA reads TGTGCTCGTGGGGAACTACAGGGCTCTCTGAGAGTTAAACTCATCTTT.

The genes are TRDV1 and TRDJ1, with D perhaps matching TRDD3 (5 bases). Germline CDR1 TSWWSYY, CDR2 QGS. Trimming removed 2 bases from V and 0 bases from J, with 25 bases in between. The CDR3 length is 20 residues. The CDR3 reads CALGESYKPGGPLYTDKLIF. As DNA, the CDR3 is TGTGCTCTTGGGGAATCGTACAAGCCGGGGGGTCCCCTGTACACCGATAAACTCATCTTT.

This clone was counted between two and nine times. J is TRDJ1 and V is TRDV1, with D unresolved. Germline lookup yields CDR1 TSWWSYY and CDR2 QGS. V was clipped by 4 bases and J by 1 base, with 28 bases between them. This CDR3 is 20 amino acids long. CDR3 region: CALGVNRPIRDPEGTDKLIF. The CDR3 region has the DNA TGTGCTCTTGGGGTAAATCGTCCGATAAGGGACCCGGAGGGCACCGATAAACTCATCTTT.

V gene TRDV1 combines with J gene TRDJ3, with a weak D call TRDD3 (6 bases). Per the germline V gene, CDR1 is TSWWSYY and CDR2 is QGS. V was clipped by 3 bases and J by 2 bases, with 26 bases between them. This CDR3 region has 22 residues. CDR3: CALGDERVRPLGLTWDTRQMFF. In DNA form, the CDR3 reads TGTGCTCTTGGGGATGAGAGGGTACGGCCGCTGGGGTTAACCTGGGACACCCGACAGATGTTTTTC.

Turning to this clone: It differs at one base from a far larger clone, so likely a read error. V is TRDV1 and J is TRDJ1; 8 bases fit TRDD3. CDR1 is TSWWSYY and CDR2 is QGS in the germline V gene. There are 20 residues in the CDR3. The CDR3 reads CAHGDSILNVLGGYTDKLIF. For the CDR3, the DNA is TGTGCTCATGGGGACTCCATCCTAAACGTACTGGGGGGGTACACCGATAAACTCATCTTT.

The chain recombines TRDV1 with TRDJ1; 7 bases align to TRDD3. The CDR3 consists of 19 residues. The V gene end was trimmed by 2 bases and the J gene end by 2 bases; junction bases not matched to a gene: 17. CDR1 and CDR2 (germline): TSWWSYY, QGS. The CDR3 region is CALGEGEYWGSGRTDKLIF. The CDR3 DNA reads as TGTGCTCTTGGGGAAGGAGAGTACTGGGGCTCAGGGAGAACCGATAAACTCATCTTT.

By share, this clone ranks as medium-sized. V and J are TRDV1 and TRDJ3, with TRDD3 identical over 9 bases. The CDR3 consists of 21 residues. Losses at the gene ends were 6 bases for V and 3 bases for J; bases not matched to a gene: 18. CDR1 and CDR2 from the germline V gene are TSWWSYY and QGS. The CDR3 coding sequence is TGTGCTCTTGGCGCCCCAGGTTTGCTGGGGGATCAGGGCTGGGACACCCGACAGATGTTTTTC. It specifies CALGAPGLLGDQGWDTRQMFF.

The chain uses TRDV1 and TRDJ1; TRDD3 agrees at 9 bases. Trimming took 0 bases from V and 0 from J; bases not matched to a gene: 20. The germline gives CDR1 TSWWSYY, CDR2 QGS. CDR3 size: 22 residues. The CDR3 DNA sequence: TGTGCTCTTGGGGAACTAGGTTATTTCGTCCACTGGGGGACCGCGTACACCGATAAACTCATCTTT. Its protein product is CALGELGYFVHWGTAYTDKLIF.

This clone was counted only a few times. This rearrangement joins TRDV1 to TRDJ1, with TRDD3 matching over 11 bases. Germline lookup yields CDR1 TSWWSYY and CDR2 QGS. With V trimmed by 4 bases and J by 3 bases, 25 bases remained unmatched. This CDR3 contains 22 residues. CDR3 DNA sequence: TGTGCTCTTGGGGGGTATCCTACTGGCCGTCCCTGGGGGATACAGAGGGCCGATAAACTCATCTTT. Residues: CALGGYPTGRPWGIQRADKLIF.

The chain uses TRDV1 and TRDJ1, with a possible D match to TRDD3 (5 bases). The CDR3 runs 20 residues. Between the trimmed V and J ends, which lost 6 bases and 1 base, there was a span of 30 bases. Germline V gene data show CDR1 as TSWWSYY and CDR2 as QGS. This CDR3 is CALGEGPIHYVLKGTDKLIF. The CDR3 DNA follows: TGTGCTCTTGGTGAGGGCCCGATACACTACGTCCTGAAAGGCACCGATAAACTCATCTTT.

The chain is built from TRDV1 and TRDJ1, with 9 positions matching TRDD3. The CDR3 totals 25 residues. Germline CDR1 is TSWWSYY and CDR2 is QGS. The V and J ends lost 0 bases and 2 bases, in that order; junction bases with no gene match: 31. The CDR3 sequence: CALGELFKPLANFLFSGGSTDKLIF. The CDR3 region has the DNA TGTGCTCTTGGGGAACTTTTCAAGCCTCTCGCCAACTTCCTCTTTTCTGGGGGATCAACCGATAAACTCATCTTT.

This clone was found a few times. The chain recombines TRDV1 with TRDJ1; 12 positions match TRDD3. J gave up 1 base and V 3 bases, and 27 bases lay outside the gene matches. Germline V gives CDR1 TSWWSYY, CDR2 QGS. The CDR3 runs to 24 residues. The DNA for the CDR3 is TGTGCTCTTGGGGAGCCTTTAAGGGGACTGGGGGATACCGAGGTTCTCCGGGTCACCGATAAACTCATCTTT. Amino acid sequence: CALGEPLRGLGDTEVLRVTDKLIF.

This clone was observed a handful of times. This chain connects TRAV36/DV7 to TRDJ1, with no clear D. V lost 4 bases to trimming and J lost 3 bases, with 4 bases between them. The CDR3 is 10 amino acids. Germline V gene sequence: CDR1 VTNFRS, CDR2 LTSSGIE (reference sequence). The CDR3: CAVWPDKLIF. The CDR3 nucleotides read TGTGCTGTGTGGCCCGATAAACTCATCTTT.

The chain recombines TRDV1 with TRDJ1, with 13 nucleotides matching TRDD3. Germline V CDR1 and CDR2: TSWWSYY, QGS. V shed 1 base, J shed 0 bases, and the junction held 26 bases outside the gene matches. This CDR3 comprises 25 residues. The CDR3 sequence: CALGEPVSSLPYWGIRGTYTDKLIF. CDR3 nucleotides: TGTGCTCTTGGGGAACCAGTCTCCTCACTTCCGTACTGGGGGATACGCGGAACTTACACCGATAAACTCATCTTT.

This chain connects TRDV1 to TRDJ1; 10 bases are shared with TRDD3. Germline CDR1 is TSWWSYY and CDR2 is QGS. V shed 6 bases and J 1 base; nucleotides not matched to a gene: 11. The CDR3 has 17 residues. The CDR3 spells CALGAVLGDRATDKLIF. The DNA for the CDR3 is TGTGCTCTTGGTGCTGTACTGGGGGATCGAGCCACCGATAAACTCATCTTT.

The chain joins TRDV1 to TRDJ1; TRDD3 matches 9 bases. V was clipped by 1 base and J by 0 bases; unmatched bases: 33. The germline V gene has CDR1 TSWWSYY and CDR2 QGS. The CDR3 has 26 residues. DNA of the CDR3: TGTGCTCTTGGGGAACACCCCCCACTACAGGTACTGGGGGAAACCACTCATAGCCAAAACACCGATAAACTCATCTTT. Translated, it gives CALGEHPPLQVLGETTHSQNTDKLIF.

This clone was detected only a few times. The V and J genes are TRDV1 and TRDJ1; TRDD3 might be the D (10 bases). The CDR3 has 23 amino acids. Trimming took off 2 bases at V and 3 bases at J, with 37 bases between the two ends. CDR1 TSWWSYY and CDR2 QGS come from the germline V gene. CDR3 bases: TGTGCTCTTGGGGAAGAAGGCCTTCCTACTCGGGGGATACGACGATTCCCGGCCGATAAACTCATCTTT. This gives the protein CALGEEGLPTRGIRRFPADKLIF.

This clone counts as medium-sized. The chain couples TRDV1 to TRDJ1, with TRDD3 matching over 9 bases. Germline V gives CDR1 TSWWSYY, CDR2 QGS. The CDR3 extends over 19 amino acids. V lost 4 bases, J lost 3 bases, and 18 bases stayed unmatched. CDR3 region: CALGVPRPGPGDTPDKLIF. CDR3 bases: TGTGCTCTTGGGGTGCCTCGTCCTGGTCCGGGGGATACACCCGATAAACTCATCTTT.

The rearrangement joins TRDV1 to TRDJ1; D unclear. V lost 9 bases and J lost 0, with 26 bases in between. The CDR3 length is 18 residues. Germline CDR1 TSWWSYY, CDR2 QGS. The CDR3: CALAPLATPFSNTDKLIF. The DNA of the CDR3 is TGTGCTCTGGCACCCCTCGCTACACCCTTTAGTAACACCGATAAACTCATCTTT.

J is TRDJ1 and V is TRDV1; D possibly corresponds to TRDD3 (6 bases). Trimming removed 2 bases at V and 0 bases at J, with 22 bases between. The CDR3 has 19 amino acids. In germline, CDR1 is TSWWSYY, CDR2 QGS. CDR3: CALGESGPGDRTYTDKLIF. The CDR3 DNA follows: TGTGCTCTTGGGGAATCGGGCCCGGGGGACAGGACTTACACCGATAAACTCATCTTT.

The gene calls are TRDV1 and TRDJ1; a weak D match, TRDD3 (6 bases). V dropped 2 bases and J dropped 0 bases, with 28 bases sitting between them. The CDR3 sequence is 21 residues long. Germline CDR1 is TSWWSYY and CDR2 is QGS. The CDR3 DNA reads TGTGCTCTTGGGGAATTCCCCCCCATAAGCAGGGGGACCCCAGACACCGATAAACTCATCTTT. Residues: CALGEFPPISRGTPDTDKLIF.